In its sample, the clone carrying this T cell receptor beta chain was seen a few times. This record belongs to a study of T-cell memory formation after mild COVID-19. About the research overall: Largely, the TCR clusters proved donor specific.

Germline CDR1 reads KGHDR; CDR2 reads SFDVKD. Trimming cost V 4 bases and J 0 bases; bases outside gene matches: 3. CDR3 length: 15 amino acids. Each CDR3 protein gets one entry after TCRdb re-called the 5' RACE reads with MiXCR. Of about 620,000 distinct CDR3 sequences in the sample, roughly 17% were seen once. The TCR comes from an adult woman who had mild COVID-19 (a few samples of this study predate the infection). Cell type and time point are not known. The sample taken for sequencing was PBMCs or a T cell subset sorted from them (not recorded which). The rearrangement joins TRBV24-1 to TRBJ1-1; TRBD1 aligns across 8 bases. The CDR3 loop reads CATSDGQGMNTEAFF. In DNA, the CDR3 is TGTGCCACCAGTGACGGACAGGGTATGAACACTGAAGCTTTCTTT.